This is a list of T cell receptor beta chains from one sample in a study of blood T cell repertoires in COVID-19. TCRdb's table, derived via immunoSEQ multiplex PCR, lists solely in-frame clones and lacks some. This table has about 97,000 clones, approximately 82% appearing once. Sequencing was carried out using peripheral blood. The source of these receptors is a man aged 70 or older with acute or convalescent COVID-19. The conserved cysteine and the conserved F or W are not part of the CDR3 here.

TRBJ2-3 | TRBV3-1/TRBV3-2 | ASSHSALVSSTDTQY
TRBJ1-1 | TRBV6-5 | ASSYSRIPSNTEAF
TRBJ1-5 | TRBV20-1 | SASEGQGVYQPQH
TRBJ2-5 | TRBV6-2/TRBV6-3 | ASSYFGLAYETQY
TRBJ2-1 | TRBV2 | ASSQLDNNEQF
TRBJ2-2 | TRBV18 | ASRKGQVNTGELF
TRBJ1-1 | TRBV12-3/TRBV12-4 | ASGVNTEAF
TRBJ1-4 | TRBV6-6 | ASSLDEKLF
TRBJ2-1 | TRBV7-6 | ASSLGTGHNEQF
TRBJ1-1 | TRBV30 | AWSPGQNTEAF
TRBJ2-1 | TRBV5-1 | ASSLTRDEQF
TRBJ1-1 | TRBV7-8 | ASSLDGQLNTEAF
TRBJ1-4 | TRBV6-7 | ASSFTPGQGVTATNEKLF
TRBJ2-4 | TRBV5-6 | ASSTRRTGIAKNIQY
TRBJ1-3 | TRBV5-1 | ASSLTSSGNTIY
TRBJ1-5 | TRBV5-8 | ASSFRPGSNQPQH
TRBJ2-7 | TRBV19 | ASRTGDYEQY
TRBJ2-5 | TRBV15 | ATSRGGGSGTQY
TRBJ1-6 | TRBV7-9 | ASSSAGYNSPLH
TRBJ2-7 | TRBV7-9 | ASSLETGGEQY
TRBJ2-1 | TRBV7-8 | ASSFRNEQF
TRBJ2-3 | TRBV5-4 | ASSFQQGKVDTQY
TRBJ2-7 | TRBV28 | ASSLFSEGQYEQY
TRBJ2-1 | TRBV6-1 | ASSDRNPGTLGLNEQF
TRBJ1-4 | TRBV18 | ASSPKTDEKLF
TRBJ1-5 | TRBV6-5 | ASSYSKDRPQPQH
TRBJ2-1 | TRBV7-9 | ASSLRPGQGGNEQF
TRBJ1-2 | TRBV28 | ASSAATGVYGYT
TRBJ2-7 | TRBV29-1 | SARRAVGYEQY
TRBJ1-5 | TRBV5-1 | ASSFGVGRSQPQH
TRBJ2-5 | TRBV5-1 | ASSLASGNQETQY
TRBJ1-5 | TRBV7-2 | ASSHREGNQPQH
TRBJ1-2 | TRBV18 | ASSPPTRDTLHA
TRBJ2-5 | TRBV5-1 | ASSIGSGGGGQETQY
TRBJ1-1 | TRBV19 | ASRWRGTSTEAF
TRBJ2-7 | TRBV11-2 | ASSLAAGVAYEQY
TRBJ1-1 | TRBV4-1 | ASSPGQSNTEAF
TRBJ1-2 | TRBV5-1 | ASSTGDYGYT
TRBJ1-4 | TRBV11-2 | ASSSVGDLNEKLF
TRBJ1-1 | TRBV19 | ASTGSLRQTQEAF
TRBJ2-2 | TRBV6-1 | ASSEKRGTGELF
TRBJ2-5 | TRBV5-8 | ASSFMRAETQY
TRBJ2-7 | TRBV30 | AWNPVAGVEQY
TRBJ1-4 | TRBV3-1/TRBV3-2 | ASSSRWTGRNEKLF
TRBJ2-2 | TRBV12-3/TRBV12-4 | ASSGTLTGELF
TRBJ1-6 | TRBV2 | ASRGGSRNSPLH
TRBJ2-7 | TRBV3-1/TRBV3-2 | ASSLNRGRSEQY
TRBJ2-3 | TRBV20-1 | SASGAGVLADTQY
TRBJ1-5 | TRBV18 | ASSPKGVDNQPQH
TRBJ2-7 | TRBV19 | ASSAPYRDEQY